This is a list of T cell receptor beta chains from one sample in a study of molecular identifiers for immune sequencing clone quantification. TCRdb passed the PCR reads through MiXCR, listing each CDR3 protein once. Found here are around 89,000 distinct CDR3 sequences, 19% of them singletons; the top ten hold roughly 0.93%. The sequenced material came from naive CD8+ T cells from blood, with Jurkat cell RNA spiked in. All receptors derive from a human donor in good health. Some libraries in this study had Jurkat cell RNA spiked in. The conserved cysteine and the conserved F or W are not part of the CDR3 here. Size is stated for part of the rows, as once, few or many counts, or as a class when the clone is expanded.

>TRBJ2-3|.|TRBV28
ASSLEGGQDTQY
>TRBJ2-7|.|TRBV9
ASNPGDLHEQY
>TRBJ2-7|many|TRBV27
ATALGRGDYEQY
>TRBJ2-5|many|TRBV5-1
ASIHRDRETQETQY
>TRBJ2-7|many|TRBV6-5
ASSYSDSAYEQY
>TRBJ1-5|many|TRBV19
ASSIGLGYSNQPQH
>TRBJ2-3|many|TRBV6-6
ASSYGRTSDTDTQY
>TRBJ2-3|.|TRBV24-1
ATSDNDREVPDTQY
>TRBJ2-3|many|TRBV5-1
ASSLFTESTDTQY
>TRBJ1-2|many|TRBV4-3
ASSQGGDRGIYGYT
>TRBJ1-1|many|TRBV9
ASSVEGDRNTEAF
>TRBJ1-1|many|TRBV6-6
ASSYSVIPVTEAF
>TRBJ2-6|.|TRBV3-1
ASSIPGQYSGANVLA
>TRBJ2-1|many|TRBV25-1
ASQLQGANGNEQF
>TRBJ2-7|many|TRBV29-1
SVEVPSRTGVSYEQY
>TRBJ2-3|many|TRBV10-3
ATFTSGGLADTQY
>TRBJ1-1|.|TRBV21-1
ASRTKGGTEAF
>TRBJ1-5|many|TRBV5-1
ASSQGQGGSYDPQH
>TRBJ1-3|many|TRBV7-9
ASSSGPVWAGNTIY
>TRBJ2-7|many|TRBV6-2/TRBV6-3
ASSTLAGPAEGDEQY
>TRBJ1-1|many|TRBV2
AGRDSKNTEAF